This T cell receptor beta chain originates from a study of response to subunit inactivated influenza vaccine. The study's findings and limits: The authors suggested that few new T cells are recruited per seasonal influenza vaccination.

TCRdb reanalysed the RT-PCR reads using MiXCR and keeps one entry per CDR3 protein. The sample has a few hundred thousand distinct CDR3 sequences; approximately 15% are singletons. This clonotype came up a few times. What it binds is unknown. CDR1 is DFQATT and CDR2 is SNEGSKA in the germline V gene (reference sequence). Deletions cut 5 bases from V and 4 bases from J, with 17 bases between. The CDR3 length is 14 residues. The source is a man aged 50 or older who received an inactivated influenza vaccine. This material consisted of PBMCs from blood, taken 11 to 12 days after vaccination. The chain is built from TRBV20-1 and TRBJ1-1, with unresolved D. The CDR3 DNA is TGCAGTGCTTCCAATTTTAGGCTGCGCACTGAAGCTTTCTTT. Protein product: CSASNFRLRTEAFF.